This TCR beta chain was captured in a study of blood T cell repertoires in COVID-19. On the study more broadly: The United States, Italy and Spain supplied acute and convalescent COVID-19 samples. Sources were T cells, B-cell-depleted T cells, or PBMCs; the material itself was cDNA or gDNA.

In the authors' methods: Amplification with reference gene primers provided the estimates of nucleated cell counts. TCRdb's copy holds only in-frame clones and misses some; the assay was immunoSEQ multiplex PCR. The DNA gave D and trimming, while V, J and clone size come from that table. The table includes 55,000 to 85,000 clones, roughly 88% detected once. Sequencing input: peripheral blood. This clonotype originated in a human donor in a cohort sampled during active COVID-19.

The CDR3 protein is CASSLYGTGDYEQYF. CDR3 DNA: TGTGCCAGCAGCCTCTACGGGACAGGGGACTACGAGCAGTACTTC. The chain recombines TRBV11-2 with TRBJ2-7; 10 nucleotides match TRBD1. The V and J ends lost 5 bases and 3 bases, in that order; junction bases with no gene match: 7. The CDR3 is 15 amino acids. Germline lookup yields CDR1 SGHAT and CDR2 FQNNGV.